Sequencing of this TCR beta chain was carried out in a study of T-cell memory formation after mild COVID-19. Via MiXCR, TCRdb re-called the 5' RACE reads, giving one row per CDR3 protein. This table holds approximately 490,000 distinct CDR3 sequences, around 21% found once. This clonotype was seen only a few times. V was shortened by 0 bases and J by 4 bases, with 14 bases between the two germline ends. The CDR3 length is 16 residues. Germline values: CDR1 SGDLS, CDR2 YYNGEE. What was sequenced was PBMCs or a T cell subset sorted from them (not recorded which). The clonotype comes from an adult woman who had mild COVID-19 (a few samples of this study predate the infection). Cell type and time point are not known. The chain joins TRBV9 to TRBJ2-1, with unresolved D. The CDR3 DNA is TGTGCCAGCAGCGTAGGGGCAGGAACCGTGTACAATGAGCAGTTCTTC. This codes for CASSVGAGTVYNEQFF.